These 27 T cell receptor beta chains originate from one sample sequenced in a study of blood T cell repertoires in COVID-19. Data came from immunoSEQ multiplex PCR; TCRdb stores just in-frame clones and leaves some out. The sample carries 150,000 to 200,000 clones, 65% to 85% recorded once. Sequencing was done on a sample of PBMCs or T cells enriched from blood (not recorded which). The source of these receptors is a man aged 40-49 years who had recovered from COVID-19.

This sequence joins TRBV5-1 and TRBJ2-1; the match to TRBD2 covers 8 bases. The CDR3 extends over 15 amino acids. Germline V gives CDR1 SGHRS, CDR2 YFSETQ. The junction had 8 bases not matched to a gene; V was cut back by 0 bases and J by 9 bases. The CDR3 is CASSLEGGGLSEQFF. Here the CDR3 DNA reads TGCGCCAGCAGCTTGGAGGGCGGGGGGCTGAGTGAGCAGTTCTTC.

The chain has TRBV12-5 and TRBJ1-1, with D perhaps matching TRBD1 (5 bases). This CDR3 has 16 residues. V lost 0 bases and J lost 1, with 12 bases in between. Germline lookup yields CDR1 LGHNT and CDR2 FRNRAP. The CDR3 is CASGLVLGHPNTEAFF. For the CDR3, the DNA is TGTGCTAGTGGTTTGGTACTCGGACACCCGAACACTGAAGCTTTCTTT.

The chain links TRBV7-9 to TRBJ2-7; TRBD1 is a possible D gene (5 bases). Germline-derived CDR1 and CDR2 are SEHNR and FQNEAQ (reference sequence). This CDR3 has 15 amino acids. With 0 bases removed from V and 5 bases from J, the gap between germline ends came to 14 bases. The CDR3 region has the DNA TGTGCCAGCAGCTTAGCGCAGGGTTCGTGGAACGAGCAGTACGTC. Translation: CASSLAQGSWNEQYV.

This chain connects TRBV10-1 to TRBJ1-4; 7 bases are a match to TRBD1. V trimming: 0 bases; J trimming: 8 bases; junction bases outside the gene matches: 9. CDR1 and CDR2 (germline): WNHNN, SYGVQD (reference sequence). CDR3 length equals 16 residues. The CDR3 DNA is TGCGCCAGCAGTGAGTCGAAGACAGGGTCGATCGAAAAACTGTTTTTT. It specifies CASSESKTGSIEKLFF.

The chain employs TRBV9 and TRBJ1-3, with 7 bases identical to TRBD1. The CDR3 sequence is 19 residues long. Trimming at V came to 2 bases and at J to 0 bases, leaving 14 bases not matched to a gene. The germline CDR1 and CDR2 sequences are SGDLS and YYNGEE. The CDR3 here is CASSVLPGQNSISGNTIYF. The CDR3 DNA sequence: TGTGCCAGCAGCGTTCTACCGGGACAGAACTCTATCTCTGGAAACACCATATATTTT.

The J gene is TRBJ1-6, the V gene TRBV30; TRBD1 matches at 8 bases. Germline assignment: CDR1 GTSNPN and CDR2 SVGIG (reference sequence). V trimming: 4 bases; J trimming: 14 bases; junction bases outside the gene matches: 16. The CDR3 consists of 15 residues. The CDR3 coding sequence is TGTGCCTGGACAGTGTATGGACAGGGTCCGATATCCCTCCACTTT. It yields the protein CAWTVYGQGPISLHF.

The V gene is TRBV2, the J gene TRBJ1-1; perhaps TRBD1 as D (6 bases). The ends were cut back, 4 bases at V and 0 bases at J, with 9 bases in the middle. The CDR3 has 14 residues. Germline V gene data show CDR1 as SNHLY and CDR2 as FYNNEI. CDR3 residues: CASSGQAMNTEAFF. CDR3 DNA sequence: TGTGCCAGCAGTGGACAGGCAATGAACACTGAAGCTTTCTTT.

The rearrangement links TRBV7-3 to TRBJ2-3; 8 bases are shared with TRBD1. V shed 5 bases, J shed 5 bases, and the junction held 12 bases outside the gene matches. Germline values: CDR1 SGHTA, CDR2 FQGTGA. CDR3 size: 16 residues. The CDR3 DNA reads TGTGCCAGCAGCCCAGAGAACAGGGGGGCCAAAGATACGCAGTATTTT. Amino acids: CASSPENRGAKDTQYF.

This rearrangement joins TRBV4-1 to TRBJ2-1, with a possible D match to TRBD2 (5 bases). V shed 4 bases and J shed 0 bases, with 13 bases lying between them. Germline values: CDR1 MGHRA, CDR2 YSYEKL. The CDR3 sequence is 16 residues long. CDR3 DNA sequence: TGCGCCAGCAGCCGAGGACTGGCGAGCTCCTACAATGAGCAGTTCTTC. Translation gives CASSRGLASSYNEQFF.

The chain employs TRBV30 and TRBJ1-1; perhaps TRBD1 as D (6 bases). With 5 bases removed from V and 3 bases from J, the gap between germline ends came to 13 bases. From germline, CDR1 is GTSNPN and CDR2 SVGIG (reference sequence). This CDR3 has 13 amino acids. This CDR3 is CAWQGSQYTEAFF. DNA for the CDR3: TGTGCCTGGCAGGGGAGCCAATACACTGAAGCTTTCTTT.

V and J are TRBV5-1 and TRBJ2-5; D perhaps matches TRBD2 (6 bases). The V end lost 0 bases, the J end lost 3 bases, and 9 bases lay between the germline ends. CDR3 length: 14 residues. The germline CDR1 and CDR2 sequences are SGHRS and YFSETQ. Written as DNA, the CDR3 is TGCGCCAGCAGCTTGGGCGGAGGGGAAGAGACCCAGTACTTC. Translated: CASSLGGGEETQYF.

The V call is TRBV3-1 (or the pseudogene TRBV3-2), the J call TRBJ2-1; 10 nucleotides align to TRBD2. Germline CDR1 and CDR2: LGHDT and YNNKEL (reference sequence). The CDR3 covers 16 residues. J gave up 5 bases and V 4 bases, and 8 bases lay outside the gene matches. CDR3 loop: CASSPRLAGVNNEQFF. The CDR3, as DNA: TGTGCCAGCAGCCCCAGGCTAGCGGGGGTGAACAATGAGCAGTTCTTC.

The chain joins TRBV7-3 to TRBJ2-2, with D possibly being TRBD2 (5 bases). The germline V gene has CDR1 SGHTA and CDR2 FQGTGA. The germline V and J ends were trimmed by 5 bases and 4 bases, with 23 bases remaining between them. This CDR3 spans 18 amino acids. The DNA for the CDR3 is TGTGCCAGCAGCCCATCCACCAAAAAGGACTTCCTCACCGGGGAGCTGTTTTTT. This codes for CASSPSTKKDFLTGELFF.

The chain links TRBV11-2 to TRBJ2-2; 10 bases agree with TRBD1. CDR1 and CDR2 (germline): SGHAT, FQNNGV. This CDR3 region has 16 residues. The V gene end was trimmed by 5 bases and the J gene end by 1 base; junction bases not matched to a gene: 4. In DNA form, the CDR3 reads TGTGCCAGCAGCAGACAGGGGGCCCAGAACACCGGGGAGCTGTTTTTT. The encoded protein is CASSRQGAQNTGELFF.

The genes are TRBV7-9 and TRBJ1-1; no clear D gene. The CDR3 contains 15 residues. Trimming cost V 1 base and J 1 base, with 10 bases left between them. Germline-derived CDR1 and CDR2 are SEHNR and FQNEAQ (reference sequence). The CDR3 sequence: CASSLGAGTNTEAFF. DNA of the CDR3: TGTGCCAGCAGCTTAGGAGCAGGAACGAACACTGAAGCTTTCTTT.

The chain joins TRBV7-2 to TRBJ2-2; 8 nucleotides agree with TRBD2. V trimming: 5 bases; J trimming: 6 bases; junction bases outside the gene matches: 11. Germline V gives CDR1 SGHTA, CDR2 FQGNSA. This CDR3 has 16 residues. The CDR3: CASSPLERGRSGELFF. In DNA form, the CDR3 reads TGTGCCAGCAGCCCCTTGGAGCGGGGGCGGTCCGGGGAGCTGTTTTTT.

The J gene is TRBJ2-1, the V gene TRBV14; D not resolved. This CDR3 is built from 15 residues. From germline, CDR1 is SGHDN and CDR2 FVKESK. With 3 bases removed from V and 0 bases from J, the gap between germline ends came to 9 bases. CDR3 nucleotide sequence: TGTGCCAGCAGCCAGTCACTGAGCTCCTACAATGAGCAGTTCTTC. The encoded protein is CASSQSLSSYNEQFF. The variable domain in full, with the rest retrieved from reference TRBV14 and TRBJ2-1, is EAGVTQFPSHSVIEKGQTVTLRCDPISGHDNLYWYRRVMGKEIKFLLHFVKESKQDESGMPNNRFLAERTGGTYSTLKVQPAELEDSGVYFCASSQSLSSYNEQFFGPGTRLTVL.

The V call is TRBV29-1, the J call TRBJ1-1; D unclear. V was shortened by 7 bases and J by 1 base, with 4 bases between the two germline ends. Germline values: CDR1 SQVTM, CDR2 ANQGSEA. This CDR3 has 10 amino acids. The CDR3 nucleotides read TGCAGCGGGCAGAACACTGAAGCTTTCTTT. Its translation: CSGQNTEAFF. The entire variable domain, with the rest obtained from reference TRBV29-1 and TRBJ1-1, is as follows: SAVISQKPSRDICQRGTSLTIQCQVDSQVTMMFWYRQQPGQSLTLIATANQGSEATYESGFVIDKFPISRPNLTFSTLTVSNMSPEDSSIYLCSGQNTEAFFGQGTRLTVV.

The chain links TRBV7-3 to TRBJ2-3, with a tentative D call TRBD2 (5 bases). The CDR3 has 15 amino acids. Per the germline V gene, CDR1 is SGHTA and CDR2 is FQGTGA. V lost 0 bases and J 4 bases, leaving 11 bases between the germline ends. The CDR3: CASSLTGIRSDTQYF. CDR3 DNA sequence: TGTGCCAGCAGCTTAACCGGGATTAGATCAGATACGCAGTATTTT.

This rearrangement joins TRBV2 to TRBJ1-4, with TRBD1 identical over 7 bases. Germline CDR1 SNHLY, CDR2 FYNNEI. After removal of 4 bases from V and 8 bases from J, the junction contained 7 bases not matched to a gene. The CDR3 is 14 residues long. CDR3 coding DNA: TGTGCCAGCAGTGTTGACAGGGATTCCGAAAAACTGTTTTTT. Residues: CASSVDRDSEKLFF.

The chain joins TRBV27 to TRBJ1-3; D is ambiguous. The V and J ends lost 8 bases and 0 bases respectively, with 2 bases between them. The CDR3 runs 11 residues. Germline V gene sequence: CDR1 MNHEY, CDR2 SMNVEV (reference sequence). CDR3 in DNA: TGTGCCAGCCGCTCTGGAAACACCATATATTTT. This gives the protein CASRSGNTIYF.

V usage is TRBV27 and J usage is TRBJ1-1; D call uncertain. CDR3 length: 14 amino acids. CDR1 is MNHEY and CDR2 is SMNVEV in the germline V gene (reference sequence). Trimming pared 5 bases from V and 3 bases from J, leaving 13 bases between. CDR3 coding DNA: TGTGCCAGCAGTATCTTCGCGGGCTACACTGAAGCTTTCTTT. It translates to CASSIFAGYTEAFF.

The genes are TRBV5-1 and TRBJ2-3; TRBD1 is a possible D gene (6 bases). The length of the CDR3 is 16 residues. Germline V CDR1 and CDR2: SGHRS, YFSETQ. Trimming cost V 4 bases and J 4 bases, with 19 bases left between them. CDR3 amino acids: CASSPETGSLADTQYF. CDR3 nucleotides: TGCGCCAGCAGCCCGGAAACAGGGTCCCTCGCAGATACGCAGTATTTT. The full variable domain, in which reference TRBV5-1 and TRBJ2-3 provide the parts outside the CDR3, is KAGVTQTPRYLIKTRGQQVTLSCSPISGHRSVSWYQQTPGQGLQFLFEYFSETQRNKGNFPGRFSGRQFSNSRSEMNVSTLELGDSALYLCASSPETGSLADTQYFGPGTRLTVL.

This chain joins TRBV6-5 and TRBJ1-2; D may be TRBD1 (5 bases). V was cut by 5 bases and J by 2 bases, with 9 bases left in between. CDR3 length equals 13 residues. CDR1 is MNHEY, CDR2 SVGAGI, per germline. The CDR3 loop is CASSTQGNYGYTF. The DNA of the CDR3 is TGTGCCAGCAGTACGCAGGGAAACTATGGCTACACCTTC.

The V and J genes are TRBV3-1 (or the pseudogene TRBV3-2) and TRBJ2-5, with 11 bases identical to TRBD2. Germline V gene lookup returns CDR1 LGHDT and CDR2 YNNKEL (reference sequence). J gave up 5 bases and V 4 bases, and 12 bases lay outside the gene matches. The CDR3 runs 17 residues. The CDR3 is CASSPLAGGPLGETQYF. DNA of the CDR3: TGTGCCAGCAGCCCTTTAGCGGGGGGGCCTCTCGGCGAGACCCAGTACTTC.

This clone was observed once. This chain joins TRBV30 and TRBJ2-2, with TRBD2 as a possible D gene (7 bases). Looked up from germline, CDR1 is GTSNPN and CDR2 is SVGIG (reference sequence). V was shortened by 3 bases and J by 4 bases, with 18 bases between the two germline ends. The CDR3 has 16 amino acids. In DNA form, the CDR3 reads TGTGCCTGGAGCGGTATCACAGGGAGGGGCACCGGGGAGCTGTTTTTT. It codes for CAWSGITGRGTGELFF.

V is TRBV6-4 and J is TRBJ2-2; D gene uncertain. This CDR3 is 13 amino acids long. The V gene's germline CDR1 is MRHNA and CDR2 SNTAGT. V was cut by 0 bases and J by 7 bases, with 6 bases left in between. The CDR3 protein is CASSDSRNGELFF. The CDR3 nucleotides read TGTGCCAGCAGTGACTCGAGAAACGGGGAGCTGTTTTTT.